The sequence of this T cell receptor beta chain was determined in a study of blood T cell repertoires in COVID-19 (dated by TCRdb to 2018 to 2020). With respect to the entire study: The collaborator samples originated in the United States, Italy and Spain and spanned the acute and convalescent phases of COVID-19. The prospective study material was composed of cDNA or gDNA derived from T cells, B-cell-depleted T cells, or PBMCs. The repertoires were released in a freely available public database meant as a resource for research on the immune response to SARS-CoV-2. Deeply sampled blood TCRbeta repertoires from subjects exposed to, actively infected with, or recovered from COVID-19 were included in the dataset. Samples were obtained from the ongoing ImmuneRACE study (first 160 participants) and from over 1,000 subjects provided by 6 global collaborators. Where available, HLA class I and class II types were obtained from metadata supplied by the sample provider rather than from assay-based typing. The sample metadata nearly always contained a de-identified subject ID, COVID-19 status, age in years and sex. What the study reported, not specific to this receptor: The quantity of clinical and demographic metadata differed by source and by participant and was supplied without curation.

One collaborating source in Seattle enrolled patients during active infection and followed them longitudinally through the course of disease. Whole blood was collected in K2EDTA tubes by collaborating institutions according to the institutions' own protocols. For TCRbeta analysis, collaborators shipped samples in one of three forms: frozen whole blood, isolated PBMCs, or DNA extracted from either of those sample types. The CDR3 sequence holds 14 residues, the cysteine and phenylalanine included. Only CDR3 DNA remains: 42 bases, in frame from the first base. The V and J ends are trimmed by 1 base and 0 bases, leaving 8 bases between them. CDR1 SGHDT and CDR2 YYEEEE were looked up in the germline V gene. TCRbeta CDR3 regions were amplified from genomic DNA by means of the immunoSEQ Assay, a bias-controlled multiplex PCR. The study's own analysis went as follows. Nucleated cell counts per sample were estimated from amplification of reference gene primers within the assay. Sequence reads were collapsed and filtered to measure the absolute abundance of every unique TCRbeta CDR3 rearrangement. For each sample, productive Simpson clonality was calculated as the square root of Simpson's diversity index over productive rearrangements. Here the immuneACCESS table is served through TCRdb, limited to in-frame sequences with V and J called. Missing clones are a known gap in these copies; in checked studies unresolved V genes cover under half, and the rest lacks a known reason. Clonal size and the V and J genes are those of that table, whereas D and trimming came from the DNA. A total of about 94,000 clones appear in this sample, 65% to 85% of them only once. Roughly 6.7% of the sample belongs to the ten largest clones.

In regard to this clone: The antigen it recognizes is unknown. Base qualities are not provided; no much larger clone lies one nucleotide away.

The sequence came from a man between 65 and 80 years old with COVID-19, enrolled during active disease. The chain is made from TRBV5-6 and TRBJ2-7; there is no confident call for the D gene. Source material: peripheral blood. The CDR3 region reads CASSLLGNSYEQYF. The DNA sequence is TGTGCCAGCAGCTTGTTGGGCAACTCCTACGAGCAGTACTTC.